Given below is one T cell receptor beta chain in context. Its antigen is unidentified. The donor population consisted of healthy HIV-negative adults with no recent acute infections or vaccinations. Naive CD4+ cells were CD45RA-selected; the remaining cells were memory. This entry comes from a study of shared clonotypes between healthy human individuals. Study-level points and caveats: The donor pool, a small one, limited the genetic and exposure-history diversity represented.

Germline V gives CDR1 KGHSH, CDR2 LQKENI. CDR3 length equals 13 residues. Trimming took 6 bases from V and 7 from J, leaving 13 bases between them. Sequenced by immunoSEQ multiplex PCR; TCRdb stores in-frame clones only, minus some. Here the sample spans some 650,000 clones, around 97% being singletons. The sample consisted of naive CD4+ T cells sorted from blood. Subset defined: CD45RA+ positively selected. This chain uses TRBV18 with TRBJ1-5, with no clear D. The receptor comes from a woman under 40 in good health. The DNA for the CDR3 is TGTGCCAGCTCGCTCGCCCTGGGGCAGCCCCAGCATTTT. Its protein is CASSLALGQPQHF.